The 22 T cell receptor beta chains reported below all come from one sample, sequenced in a study of shared clonotypes between healthy human individuals. The method was immunoSEQ multiplex PCR; TCRdb's version includes in-frame clones alone and lacks a portion of them. The sample yields more than 2,000,000 clones, around nine tenths seen once. Input material: naive CD4+ T cells sorted from blood. Subset indicated: CD45RA+ positively selected. These receptors were collected from a man aged 18 to 30 in good health.

J is TRBJ2-1 and V is TRBV5-6, with unresolved D. This CDR3 is built from 13 residues. Trimming took 1 base from V and 9 from J, leaving 11 bases between them. Germline V lookup: CDR1 SGHDT, CDR2 YYEEEE. For the CDR3, the DNA is TGTGCCAGCAGCTTGACCCGCTCAGGTGAGCAGTTCTTC. Its protein product is CASSLTRSGEQFF.

This clone came up once. The chain uses TRBV4-1 and TRBJ2-7, with TRBD2 matching over 7 bases. The CDR3 is 19 residues long. Germline CDR1 MGHRA, CDR2 YSYEKL. The junction had 20 bases not matched to a gene; V was cut back by 0 bases and J by 6 bases. The CDR3 region has the DNA TGCGCCAGCAGCCAAGATAACCCCCGGGGGGAGGACTACCCTCGCGAGCAGTACTTC. Its protein product is CASSQDNPRGEDYPREQYF.

The CDR3 sequence is CASSYSTHGYEQYF. The CDR3 nucleotides read TGTGCCAGCAGTTACTCGACCCATGGCTACGAGCAGTACTTC. The rearrangement joins TRBV6-5 to TRBJ2-7; D is uncertain. V shed 0 bases and J shed 3 bases, with 9 bases lying between them. The germline gives CDR1 MNHEY, CDR2 SVGAGI. This CDR3 contains 14 residues.

This clone was counted once. J is TRBJ1-1 and V is TRBV5-1, with unresolved D. V was trimmed by 3 bases and J by 5 bases, leaving 14 bases between them. This CDR3 has 14 residues. The germline V gene has CDR1 SGHRS and CDR2 YFSETQ. This CDR3 reads CASSYGSGKTEAFF. CDR3 sequence (DNA): TGCGCCAGCAGCTACGGATCAGGCAAGACTGAAGCTTTCTTT.

The chain joins TRBV11-2 to TRBJ1-2; D is uncertain. V lost 5 bases and J 8 bases, leaving 21 bases between the germline ends. CDR3 length: 15 residues. Germline CDR1 and CDR2: SGHAT and FQNNGV. The CDR3 DNA reads TGTGCCAGCAGCCAAAACGAGGCAGACCTGACGGGCTACACCTTC. It codes for CASSQNEADLTGYTF.

Of note for this clone: Within the sample, other DNA sequences also encode this same CDR3. This chain uses TRBV18 with TRBJ2-1, with 11 bases fitting TRBD1. V dropped 3 bases and J dropped 2; count of bases not matched to a gene: 0. Germline CDR1 and CDR2: KGHSH and LQKENI. The CDR3 has 15 amino acids. The CDR3 DNA sequence: TGTGCCAGCTCACCGGGACAGGGGGCCTACAATGAGCAGTTCTTC. Protein product: CASSPGQGAYNEQFF.

This clone was seen once. The chain has TRBV28 and TRBJ2-1, with 8 bases matching TRBD2. This CDR3 contains 15 residues. Germline CDR1 MDHEN, CDR2 SYDVKM. J was trimmed by 7 bases and V by 5 bases; bases with no gene match: 10. CDR3 region: CASSPSSGLRNEQFF. For the CDR3, the DNA is TGTGCCAGCAGTCCATCTAGCGGGCTTCGGAATGAGCAGTTCTTC.

The chain recombines TRBV15 with TRBJ2-2, with 7 bases that match TRBD1. This CDR3 spans 17 amino acids. The V gene's germline CDR1 is LNHNV and CDR2 YYDKDF (reference sequence). J lost 0 bases, V lost 2 bases, and 6 bases had no gene match. The CDR3 reads CATSRPGTATNTGELFF. CDR3 sequence (DNA): TGTGCCACCAGCAGACCCGGGACAGCTACGAACACCGGGGAGCTGTTTTTT.

About this clone itself: This specimen includes other DNA sequences encoding the same CDR3. V gene TRBV9 combines with J gene TRBJ2-1; possibly TRBD1 for D (6 bases). The CDR3 contains 14 residues. Germline V gives CDR1 SGDLS, CDR2 YYNGEE. Trimming removed 0 bases from V and 4 bases from J, with 8 bases in between. The CDR3 region has the DNA TGTGCCAGCAGCGTAGGGGGGCAGTACAATGAGCAGTTCTTC. This gives the protein CASSVGGQYNEQFF.

Concerning this clone: The same CDR3 can be traced to other DNA sequences in this sample. V usage is TRBV19 and J usage is TRBJ2-1; no firm D call. Trimming left V 3 bases short and J 7 bases short, with 7 bases between. This CDR3 is built from 12 residues. Germline CDR1 reads LNHDA; CDR2 reads SQIVND (reference sequence). The CDR3 DNA sequence: TGTGCCAGTAGTATTCGTGGGAATGAGCAGTTCTTC. Amino acids: CASSIRGNEQFF.

V and J are TRBV28 and TRBJ1-1; D perhaps matches TRBD1 (5 bases). This CDR3 has 13 amino acids. V shed 8 bases and J shed 3 bases, with 13 bases lying between them. The germline CDR1 and CDR2 sequences are MDHEN and SYDVKM. The CDR3 nucleotides read TGTGCCAGCGAACGCAGGGTAGACACTGAAGCTTTCTTT. Translation gives CASERRVDTEAFF.

About this clone itself: This CDR3 is also generated by other DNA sequences in the sample. V usage is TRBV5-1 and J usage is TRBJ1-3; 7 positions match TRBD1. This CDR3 spans 16 amino acids. Germline V gives CDR1 SGHRS, CDR2 YFSETQ. V lost 0 bases to trimming and J lost 1 base; unmatched junction nucleotides: 4. Written as DNA, the CDR3 is TGCGCCAGCAGCTTGGAGGGGACAGCTTCTGGAAACACCATATATTTT. Its translation is CASSLEGTASGNTIYF.

The chain is built from TRBV28 and TRBJ2-7, with D perhaps assigned TRBD1 or TRBD2 (5 bases each). This CDR3 contains 17 residues. Per the germline V gene, CDR1 is MDHEN and CDR2 is SYDVKM. The V end lost 4 bases, the J end lost 0 bases, and 19 bases lay between the germline ends. The CDR3 DNA sequence: TGTGCCAGCAGTTCCCAGGCCTGGGGGTTTGCCTCCTACGAGCAGTACTTC. Its translation: CASSSQAWGFASYEQYF.

The CDR3 region has the DNA TGTGCCACCAGCGCGCTAGCGGGGGGGCCGTGGGAGACCCAGTACTTC. It is translated as CATSALAGGPWETQYF. The rearrangement uses TRBV15 and TRBJ2-5; TRBD2 agrees at 12 bases. J was trimmed by 5 bases and V by 5 bases; bases with no gene match: 9. The CDR3 has 16 amino acids. The germline CDR1 and CDR2 sequences are LNHNV and YYDKDF (reference sequence).

The chain employs TRBV6-5 and TRBJ2-2; maybe TRBD2 (6 bases). Germline V gene data show CDR1 as MNHEY and CDR2 as SVGAGI. V lost 4 bases to trimming and J lost 4 bases, with 13 bases between them. This CDR3 is 15 amino acids long. CDR3 region: CASSSPFGGTGELFF. For the CDR3, the DNA is TGTGCCAGCAGTTCCCCCTTCGGGGGCACCGGGGAGCTGTTTTTT.

This chain connects TRBV19 to TRBJ1-4; D gene uncertain. The V end was cut by 2 bases, the J end by 0 bases, with 7 bases between. The CDR3 runs 15 residues. Germline V CDR1 and CDR2: LNHDA, SQIVND (reference sequence). CDR3 DNA: TGTGCCAGTAGTATAACCCCATCAACTAATGAAAAACTGTTTTTT. Amino acids: CASSITPSTNEKLFF. The full variable domain, completed using reference TRBV19 and TRBJ1-4, is DGGITQSPKYLFRKEGQNVTLSCEQNLNHDAMYWYRQDPGQGLRLIYYSQIVNDFQKGDIAEGYSVSREKKESFPLTVTSAQKNPTAFYLCASSITPSTNEKLFFGSGTQLSVL.

This chain's CDR3 is CASKAGTSGSDEQFF. The CDR3 DNA follows: TGCGCCAGCAAAGCCGGGACTAGCGGGAGCGATGAGCAGTTCTTC. The chain couples TRBV10-2 to TRBJ2-1, with 14 bases matching TRBD2. The CDR3 sequence is 15 residues long. Germline assignment: CDR1 WSHSY and CDR2 SAAADI. Losses at the gene ends were 7 bases for V and 8 bases for J; bases not matched to a gene: 7.

CDR3 coding DNA: TGCGCCAGCAGCCATTCCCCTAGCGGGGGGATCTCCTACGAGCAGTACTTC. Translated, it gives CASSHSPSGGISYEQYF. The rearrangement links TRBV4-1 to TRBJ2-7; 11 bases map to TRBD2. The V and J ends lost 3 bases and 0 bases, in that order; junction bases with no gene match: 7. Germline V CDR1 and CDR2: MGHRA, YSYEKL. There are 17 residues in the CDR3.

This sequence joins TRBV6-5 and TRBJ1-6; TRBD1 matches 7 bases. CDR1 and CDR2 from the germline V gene are MNHEY and SVGAGI. The CDR3 runs to 15 residues. The J segment lost 7 bases and the V segment lost 7 bases, leaving 10 bases of the junction unmatched. This CDR3 reads CASKGGTAGNSPLHF. Written as DNA, the CDR3 is TGTGCCAGCAAGGGAGGGACAGCTGGCAATTCACCCCTCCACTTT.

The chain links TRBV5-1 to TRBJ2-3, with 9 bases that match TRBD2. With 0 bases clipped from V and 8 bases from J, the junction kept 7 bases outside the gene matches. The CDR3 loop spans 15 amino acids. CDR1 and CDR2 (germline): SGHRS, YFSETQ. The CDR3 sequence is CASSLGGGGASTQYF. CDR3 DNA sequence: TGCGCCAGCAGCTTGGGAGGCGGGGGGGCCAGTACGCAGTATTTT.

The chain carries TRBV5-5 and TRBJ1-1; TRBD1 agrees at 10 bases. The CDR3 spans 16 residues. V shed 0 bases, J shed 0 bases, and the junction held 2 bases outside the gene matches. Germline assignment: CDR1 SGHKS and CDR2 YYEKEE (reference sequence). CDR3 sequence: CASSLAGQGMNTEAFF. The DNA of the CDR3 is TGTGCCAGCAGCTTGGCGGGACAGGGGATGAACACTGAAGCTTTCTTT.

The chain has TRBV9 and TRBJ1-3; TRBD1 might be the D (5 bases). The CDR3 is made up of 14 amino acids. Trimming cost V 7 bases and J 0 bases, with 11 bases left between them. Germline CDR1 SGDLS, CDR2 YYNGEE. The CDR3 DNA is TGTGCCAGCGGGGGTTTCTCCTCTGGAAACACCATATATTTT. It codes for CASGGFSSGNTIYF.